These 12 T cell receptor beta chains share one sample of origin, sequenced in a study of human T cells and chemical hapten exposure. Sequencing started from total RNA isolated from unfractionated whole blood. The library tagged individual cDNA molecules with unique molecular identifiers. TCRdb reanalysed the reads using MiXCR and keeps one entry per CDR3 protein. The profile covers 95,000 to 150,000 distinct CDR3 sequences, with approximately 9% appearing a single time and just over 1.4% taken by the ten largest. Input material: whole blood. The receptors here all came from a human donor in good health. Some clones in this sample may be carry-over from other donors' samples.

This clonotype was detected a few times. The chain uses TRBV10-3 and TRBJ2-3; D is unresolved. V gave up 5 bases and J gave up 2 bases, with 5 bases separating them. The germline CDR1 and CDR2 sequences are ENHRY and SYGVKD. The length of the CDR3 is 12 residues. The DNA for the CDR3 is TGTGCCATCAGTCCTACCACAGATACGCAGTATTTT. This codes for CAISPTTDTQYF.

This sequence joins TRBV4-1 and TRBJ1-6; D is unresolved. V was trimmed by 0 bases and J by 9 bases, leaving 9 bases between them. The CDR3 loop spans 14 amino acids. Per the germline V gene, CDR1 is MGHRA and CDR2 is YSYEKL. CDR3 in amino acids: CASSQDWPLSPLHF. In DNA, the CDR3 is TGCGCCAGCAGCCAAGATTGGCCCCTTTCACCCCTCCACTTT.

J is TRBJ2-6 and V is TRBV20-1, with unresolved D. CDR3 length: 14 residues. Between the trimmed V and J ends, which lost 1 base and 2 bases, there was a span of 6 bases. The V gene's germline CDR1 is DFQATT and CDR2 SNEGSKA (reference sequence). The CDR3 region is CSARVATGANVLTF. In nucleotides, the CDR3 is TGCAGTGCTAGAGTGGCAACTGGGGCCAACGTCCTGACTTTC.

This clonotype was detected a few times. The J gene is TRBJ2-6, the V gene TRBV27, with D perhaps matching TRBD1 or TRBD2 (5 bases each). The CDR3 contains 18 residues. From germline, CDR1 is MNHEY and CDR2 SMNVEV (reference sequence). V shed 5 bases and J shed 4 bases, with 21 bases lying between them. The chain's CDR3 is CASSSPDIGEWGANVLTF. The CDR3 DNA reads as TGTGCCAGCAGTAGCCCCGACATAGGGGAGTGGGGGGCCAACGTCCTGACTTTC.

This clonotype was picked up a small number of times. The V gene is TRBV7-8, the J gene TRBJ2-7; D perhaps matches TRBD1 (5 bases). The CDR3 has 14 amino acids. The V end was cut by 3 bases, the J end by 2 bases, with 11 bases between. Per germline, CDR1 SGHVS and CDR2 FQNEAQ. The chain's CDR3 is CASSFGARAYEQYF. CDR3 DNA: TGTGCCAGCAGCTTCGGAGCCAGGGCCTACGAGCAGTACTTC.

The chain employs TRBV7-8 and TRBJ2-6; TRBD1 aligns across 12 bases. Germline V lookup: CDR1 SGHVS, CDR2 FQNEAQ. This CDR3 is 18 amino acids long. After removal of 1 base from V and 1 base from J, the junction contained 2 bases not matched to a gene. As DNA, the CDR3 is TGTGCCAGCAGCTTAGGGGACAGGGGGCGGTCTGGGGCCAACGTCCTGACTTTC. Its protein is CASSLGDRGRSGANVLTF. Full variable domain (rest looked up from reference TRBV7-8 and TRBJ2-6): GAGVSQSPRYKVAKRGQDVALRCDPISGHVSLFWYQQALGQGPEFLTYFQNEAQLDKSGLPSDRFFAERPEGSVSTLKIQRTQQEDSAVYLCASSLGDRGRSGANVLTFGAGSRLTVL.

In its sample, this clonotype was seen a few times. V usage is TRBV27 and J usage is TRBJ2-5; the D is unclear. CDR1 is MNHEY and CDR2 is SMNVEV in the germline V gene (reference sequence). V was pared by 0 bases and J by 5 bases, with 13 bases between. This CDR3 has 15 residues. CDR3 amino acids: CASSLSIAGFETQYF. Written as DNA, the CDR3 is TGTGCCAGCAGTTTATCGATCGCCGGCTTTGAGACCCAGTACTTC.

In this sample, this clonotype turned up a few times. This rearrangement joins TRBV4-3 to TRBJ2-7, with unresolved D. This CDR3 region has 14 residues. Looked up from germline, CDR1 is LGHNA and CDR2 is YSLEER. Deletions cut 0 bases from V and 3 bases from J, with 9 bases between. This CDR3 is CASSQDIGLYEQYF. CDR3 nucleotides: TGCGCCAGCAGCCAAGACATTGGGCTCTACGAGCAGTACTTC.

At least ten counts were recorded for this clonotype. The rearrangement links TRBV2 to TRBJ2-2; D gene ambiguous. Germline assignment: CDR1 SNHLY and CDR2 FYNNEI. Trimming stripped 1 base from V and 7 bases from J, with 7 bases between. The CDR3 length is 13 residues. DNA for the CDR3: TGTGCCAGCAGTGAAGGAGAGTTCGGGGAGCTGTTTTTT. It specifies CASSEGEFGELFF. Combining the CDR3 with reference TRBV2 and TRBJ2-2 gives the whole variable domain EPEVTQTPSHQVTQMGQEVILRCVPISNHLYFYWYRQILGQKVEFLVSFYNNEISEKSEIFDDQFSVERPDGSNFTLKIRSTKLEDSAMYFCASSEGEFGELFFGEGSRLTVL.

This clonotype came up many times. This chain uses TRBV6-2 or TRBV6-3 with TRBJ1-2; no reliable D call. Trimming left V 8 bases short and J 0 bases short, with 10 bases between. Germline V gives CDR1 MNHEY, CDR2 SVGEGT. The CDR3 extends over 13 amino acids. For the CDR3, the DNA is TGTGCCAGCTCCCTGGAAGCTAACTATGGCTACACCTTC. It specifies CASSLEANYGYTF.

The sample holds a few counts of this clonotype. This sequence joins TRBV12-3 or TRBV12-4 and TRBJ2-5; the D gene is possibly TRBD1 (5 bases). Trimming removed 3 bases from V and 0 bases from J, with 17 bases in between. The CDR3 has 17 residues. The CDR3 DNA reads TGTGCCAGCAGTTTTTACGACTTGAAGGGGTACCAAGAGACCCAGTACTTC. This codes for CASSFYDLKGYQETQYF.

The sample holds many counts of this clonotype. The rearrangement uses TRBV20-1 and TRBJ2-7; 7 bases match TRBD1. Losses at the gene ends were 5 bases for V and 2 bases for J; bases not matched to a gene: 9. The CDR3 has 14 residues. CDR1 and CDR2 (germline): DFQATT, SNEGSKA (reference sequence). The chain's CDR3 is CSAENSTGTYEQYF. The DNA of the CDR3 is TGCAGTGCTGAGAATTCGACAGGGACCTACGAGCAGTACTTC.